Each of the 21 T cell receptor beta chains below was sequenced from the same sample in a study of shared clonotypes between healthy human individuals. Naive CD8 cells lacked CD45RO, underwent positive selection for CCR7 and left out terminally differentiated effector memory CD45RA+ cells. Here immunoSEQ multiplex PCR was the method, and the copy in TCRdb shows in-frame clones only, minus some. Of under 700,000 clones listed, 85% to 95% are singletons. The specimen was naive CD8+ T cells sorted from blood. The receptors stem from a woman aged 25 to 39 in good health.

This chain joins TRBV9 and TRBJ2-7; TRBD1 matches 8 bases. Germline V gene lookup returns CDR1 SGDLS and CDR2 YYNGEE. V gave up 4 bases and J gave up 4 bases; unmatched junction bases: 1. The CDR3 consists of 12 residues. The CDR3 loop is CASSRQGYEQYF. The CDR3 bases are TGTGCCAGCAGCCGACAGGGGTACGAGCAGTACTTC.

This clone came up once. In the same sample, other DNA sequences code for this CDR3. The V and J genes are TRBV28 and TRBJ2-7; D might be TRBD1 (5 bases). Per germline, CDR1 MDHEN and CDR2 SYDVKM. This CDR3 spans 13 amino acids. Trimming took off 4 bases at V and 2 bases at J, with 9 bases between the two ends. The CDR3 bases are TGTGCCAGCAGTTCAGGGCTAACCTACGAGCAGTACTTC. Translating gives CASSSGLTYEQYF. Combining the CDR3 with reference TRBV28 and TRBJ2-7 gives the whole variable domain DVKVTQSSRYLVKRTGEKVFLECVQDMDHENMFWYRQDPGLGLRLIYFSYDVKMKEKGDIPEGYSVSREKKERFSLILESASTNQTSMYLCASSSGLTYEQYFGPGTRLTVT.

The V call is TRBV7-9, the J call TRBJ1-5; weak D call: TRBD1 (6 bases). The CDR3 consists of 16 residues. Looked up from germline, CDR1 is SEHNR and CDR2 is FQNEAQ (reference sequence). The V and J ends lost 5 bases and 6 bases respectively, with 20 bases between them. CDR3 residues: CASSPGGRGRFQPQHF. Here the CDR3 DNA reads TGTGCCAGCAGCCCCGGAGGCAGGGGAAGGTTTCAGCCCCAGCATTTT.

This clone occurred once. The chain employs TRBV20-1 and TRBJ2-4; D is unclear. Germline values: CDR1 DFQATT, CDR2 SNEGSKA (reference sequence). This CDR3 has 11 residues. The germline V and J ends were trimmed by 5 bases and 8 bases, with 10 bases remaining between them. The CDR3, as DNA: TGCAGTGCTCCCGCCCAGGACATTCAGTACTTC. Protein sequence: CSAPAQDIQYF.

The chain joins TRBV27 to TRBJ1-4; 11 nucleotides line up with TRBD1. CDR1 and CDR2 from the germline V gene are MNHEY and SMNVEV (reference sequence). This CDR3 is 15 amino acids long. Trimming cost V 2 bases and J 8 bases; bases outside gene matches: 4. As DNA, the CDR3 is TGTGCCAGCAGTTTAGGGACAGGGGGTAGGGAAAAACTGTTTTTT. Protein sequence: CASSLGTGGREKLFF.

V gene TRBV5-4 combines with J gene TRBJ1-1; D is unclear. The CDR3 contains 14 residues. Germline assignment: CDR1 SGHNT and CDR2 YYREEE (reference sequence). The ends were cut back, 4 bases at V and 5 bases at J, with 15 bases in the middle. The DNA for the CDR3 is TGTGCCAGCAGCGTGACACCTTTTAGGACTGAAGCTTTCTTT. Protein product: CASSVTPFRTEAFF.

This sequence joins TRBV19 and TRBJ2-5; the match to TRBD2 covers 8 bases. The DNA end is a closer match to TRBJ2-7, so the J assignment may be wrong. The CDR3 sequence is 13 residues long. CDR1 and CDR2 (germline): LNHDA, SQIVND (reference sequence). The CDR3 region is CASGGGPSYEQYF. CDR3 bases: TGTGCCAGTGGCGGGGGGCCCTCCTACGAGCAGTACTTC.

The rearrangement uses TRBV18 and TRBJ2-1, with D perhaps assigned TRBD1 or TRBD2 (5 bases each). CDR1 is KGHSH and CDR2 is LQKENI in the germline V gene. The V end was cut by 4 bases, the J end by 8 bases, with 18 bases between. This CDR3 contains 15 residues. The CDR3 sequence is CASSQGPGPPDEQFF. The DNA of the CDR3 is TGTGCCAGCTCACAGGGACCGGGACCCCCCGATGAGCAGTTCTTC.

The chain carries TRBV4-1 and TRBJ2-1; 7 bases match TRBD2. The germline V gene has CDR1 MGHRA and CDR2 YSYEKL. This CDR3 has 15 amino acids. J gave up 12 bases and V 3 bases, and 14 bases lay outside the gene matches. The CDR3 protein is CASSHGGDGLFGQFF. The CDR3 nucleotides read TGCGCCAGCAGCCATGGGGGGGACGGCCTTTTCGGGCAGTTCTTC.

This sequence joins TRBV9 and TRBJ2-2, with 7 bases identical to TRBD1. The CDR3 runs to 13 residues. V dropped 6 bases and J dropped 6; count of bases not matched to a gene: 5. Germline CDR1 and CDR2: SGDLS and YYNGEE. In nucleotides, the CDR3 is TGTGCCAGCACCGGCGGACAGGCCGGGGAGCTGTTTTTT. Translated: CASTGGQAGELFF. The full variable domain, in which reference TRBV9 and TRBJ2-2 provide the parts outside the CDR3, is DSGVTQTPKHLITATGQRVTLRCSPRSGDLSVYWYQQSLDQGLQFLIQYYNGEERAKGNILERFSAQQFPDLHSELNLSSLELGDSALYFCASTGGQAGELFFGEGSRLTVL.

J is TRBJ2-7 and V is TRBV5-4; D call uncertain. The CDR3 extends over 11 amino acids. From germline, CDR1 is SGHNT and CDR2 YYREEE (reference sequence). Trimming cost V 4 bases and J 5 bases, with 7 bases left between them. CDR3 amino acids: CASSILNEQYF. CDR3 in DNA: TGTGCCAGCAGCATTCTGAACGAGCAGTACTTC.

The rearrangement links TRBV28 to TRBJ2-5; D unresolved. The J call is doubtful: the DNA matches TRBJ2-7 better. The CDR3 sequence is 12 residues long. Germline V gene lookup returns CDR1 MDHEN and CDR2 SYDVKM. The CDR3 nucleotides are TGTGCCAGCAGTTTCACCCGCTACGAGCAGTACTTC. Translation: CASSFTRYEQYF.

The gene calls are TRBV5-8 and TRBJ1-3; D not certain. Germline V gene data show CDR1 as SGHTS and CDR2 as YDEGEE. The CDR3 is 15 amino acids. The V end lost 4 bases, the J end lost 1 base, and 12 bases lay between the germline ends. The CDR3 spells CASSVKAGSGNTIYF. The CDR3 DNA follows: TGTGCCAGCAGCGTGAAAGCAGGTTCTGGAAACACCATATATTTT.

The V gene is TRBV27, the J gene TRBJ2-7; 13 bases are shared with TRBD2. Per the germline V gene, CDR1 is MNHEY and CDR2 is SMNVEV (reference sequence). The CDR3 totals 17 residues. V lost 0 bases and J lost 3; bases outside the gene matches: 5. The CDR3 protein is CASSLSKTSGRYYEQYF. The CDR3, as DNA: TGTGCCAGCAGTTTATCGAAGACTAGCGGGAGGTACTACGAGCAGTACTTC.

The V gene is TRBV19, the J gene TRBJ2-3; possible D gene TRBD2, 6 bases. Germline-derived CDR1 and CDR2 are LNHDA and SQIVND (reference sequence). This CDR3 is 15 amino acids long. Trimming took off 0 bases at V and 7 bases at J, with 14 bases between the two ends. CDR3 in amino acids: CASSIDLSLAYTQYF. CDR3 DNA: TGTGCCAGTAGTATAGATCTCTCACTAGCATATACGCAGTATTTT.

The chain has TRBV28 and TRBJ1-3; the match to TRBD1 covers 8 bases. Losses at the gene ends were 8 bases for V and 0 bases for J; bases not matched to a gene: 9. Germline-derived CDR1 and CDR2 are MDHEN and SYDVKM. This CDR3 spans 16 amino acids. The CDR3 here is CASGGQVLLSGNTIYF. The DNA of the CDR3 is TGTGCCAGCGGGGGACAGGTCCTCCTCTCTGGAAACACCATATATTTT.

This rearrangement joins TRBV19 to TRBJ2-1; D gene uncertain. The germline gives CDR1 LNHDA, CDR2 SQIVND (reference sequence). Between the trimmed V and J ends, which lost 1 base and 0 bases, there was a span of 7 bases. This CDR3 is built from 15 residues. This chain's CDR3 is CASSIGVDSYNEQFF. Written as DNA, the CDR3 is TGTGCCAGTAGTATAGGTGTTGACTCCTACAATGAGCAGTTCTTC.

V and J are TRBV29-1 and TRBJ2-3; D perhaps matches TRBD1 (6 bases). The CDR3 consists of 14 residues. Germline assignment: CDR1 SQVTM and CDR2 ANQGSEA. Trimming shortened V by 6 bases and J by 5 bases, and 18 bases separated the two germline ends. The CDR3 DNA follows: TGCAGCGTGGCTTCAGGGGTTTACTTAGATACGCAGTATTTT. Protein sequence: CSVASGVYLDTQYF.

In DNA, the CDR3 is TGTGCCAGCAGGATGGGGGGACGACAAGGATCCCTTAATCAGCCCCAGCATTTT. It is translated as CASRMGGRQGSLNQPQHF. The chain has TRBV28 and TRBJ1-5; TRBD1 might be the D (5 bases). CDR3 size: 18 residues. The germline gives CDR1 MDHEN, CDR2 SYDVKM. Trimming removed 6 bases from V and 4 bases from J, with 25 bases in between. The full variable domain, rest sourced from reference TRBV28 and TRBJ1-5, is DVKVTQSSRYLVKRTGEKVFLECVQDMDHENMFWYRQDPGLGLRLIYFSYDVKMKEKGDIPEGYSVSREKKERFSLILESASTNQTSMYLCASRMGGRQGSLNQPQHFGDGTRLSIL.

The chain is built from TRBV6-6 and TRBJ1-5; possibly TRBD1 for D (6 bases). This CDR3 region has 14 residues. Trimming stripped 8 bases from V and 9 bases from J, with 20 bases between. Looked up from germline, CDR1 is MNHNY and CDR2 is SVGAGI (reference sequence). The CDR3 nucleotides are TGTGCCAGCGGGGGGGCCAGCTCCGAAGGGCCCCAGCATTTT. Protein product: CASGGASSEGPQHF.

This clone was detected only a few times. The V gene is TRBV28, the J gene TRBJ2-7, with 7 bases that match TRBD1. J lost 1 base, V lost 4 bases, and 4 bases had no gene match. The CDR3 contains 14 residues. Looked up from germline, CDR1 is MDHEN and CDR2 is SYDVKM. The CDR3 region is CASSSTGLSYEQYF. CDR3 coding DNA: TGTGCCAGCAGTTCGACAGGGCTATCCTACGAGCAGTACTTC.